This entry describes one TCR beta chain. Its antigen remains unknown. The same CDR3 arises from other DNA sequences in this sample as well. Profiled with immunoSEQ multiplex PCR; TCRdb holds only in-frame clones, not every one. The sample has some 130,000 clones, 88% seen once; the top ten hold about 8.3%. This sample is part of a study of T cell responses to AZD1222 COVID-19 vaccine. In the study overall: Some second doses came at about 4 weeks and others at about 12 weeks; these were pooled. Study-wide results and caveats: The span of vaccine-associated CD4 TCRs extended across spike, with dominance at 160-218 and 743-854. Close to half of all spike-specific TCRs reportedly target regions of the variants that are unmutated. Donors, mostly white British, included more females; clonal diversity was possibly underestimated.

The CDR3 length is 12 residues. CDR1 LNHDA and CDR2 SQIVND come from the germline V gene (reference sequence). The ends were cut back, 4 bases at V and 3 bases at J, with 7 bases in the middle. The origin of this receptor is an adult in good health. The rearrangement joins TRBV19 to TRBJ2-7; TRBD2 is a possible D gene (6 bases). The specimen was peripheral blood, collected on day 0 of AZD1222 vaccination. CDR3 nucleotide sequence: TGTGCCAGTAGTACCGGGGGCTACGAGCAGTACTTC. It translates to CASSTGGYEQYF.